This entry features one T cell receptor (beta chain) sequence. In the authors' workflow: Scientists estimated how many nucleated cells there were by amplifying reference gene primers. TCRdb's copy holds only in-frame clones and misses some; the assay was immunoSEQ multiplex PCR. Clonal size and the V and J genes are those of that table, whereas D and trimming came from the DNA. The top ten clones hold 5% to 7.5% of a sample with some 150,000 clones, approximately 84% of them seen once. This sample was included in a study of blood T cell repertoires in COVID-19. Background on the study: PBMCs, B-cell-depleted T cells, or T cells provided the cDNA or gDNA that made up the material.

Germline loops: CDR1 SGHTA, CDR2 FQGTGA. This CDR3 contains 13 residues. The junction had 4 bases not matched to a gene; V was cut back by 5 bases and J by 5 bases. Input material: peripheral blood. The clonotype originates from a human donor in a cohort sampled during active COVID-19. This chain connects TRBV7-3 to TRBJ2-3; 7 bases are a match to TRBD1. As DNA, the CDR3 is TGTGCCAGCAGCCCCCACAGGGGAGATACGCAGTATTTT. Amino acids: CASSPHRGDTQYF.